One and the same sample provided the 11 T cell receptor beta chains below, sequenced in a study of shared clonotypes between healthy human individuals. Some clones are missing from TCRdb's copy, which holds only in-frame ones; the method was immunoSEQ multiplex PCR. The table records around 980,000 clones, about four fifths of them present only once. Sequencing used memory CD4+ T cells from PBMCs. As to subset: CD45RA-negative fraction. Receptors originate from a young man in good health. Some clones in this sample may be carry-over from other donors' samples.

This chain links TRBV5-1 with TRBJ2-7; TRBD2 matches at 14 bases. Germline V gene sequence: CDR1 SGHRS, CDR2 YFSETQ. The CDR3 is 15 residues long. V shed 3 bases and J 7 bases; nucleotides not matched to a gene: 6. As DNA, the CDR3 is TGCGCCAGCAGCTCCGGACTAGCGGGAGGTAGGGAGCAGTACTTC. Translated, it gives CASSSGLAGGREQYF.

Comment on this clone: The junction differs from germline at one of its ends, possibly a read error. The chain links TRBV5-1 to TRBJ2-5, with TRBD1 matching 8 bases. CDR3 length: 15 residues. The V gene's germline CDR1 is SGHRS and CDR2 YFSETQ. The CDR3 here is CASSLDRGNQETQHF. The CDR3 DNA follows: TGCGCCAGCAGCTTGGACAGGGGGAACCAAGAGACCCAGCACTTC.

The rearrangement links TRBV7-2 to TRBJ2-3; 9 nucleotides line up with TRBD1. This CDR3 contains 15 residues. Germline values: CDR1 SGHTA, CDR2 FQGNSA. V shed 6 bases, J shed 1 base, and the junction held 5 bases outside the gene matches. This CDR3 reads CASRWDRVGTDTQYF. CDR3 DNA: TGTGCCAGCAGGTGGGACAGGGTAGGCACAGATACGCAGTATTTT.

CDR3 bases: TGTGCCAGCAGCGCGCGGGACTTCAATGAGCAGTTCTTC. Its translation: CASSARDFNEQFF. The chain recombines TRBV11-3 with TRBJ2-1; TRBD2 is a possible D gene (6 bases). The CDR3 is 13 residues long. Per the germline V gene, CDR1 is SGHNT and CDR2 is YENEEA. The V and J ends lost 5 bases and 6 bases respectively, with 11 bases between them.

This chain connects TRBV2 to TRBJ2-1, with D perhaps matching TRBD1 or TRBD2 (5 bases each). V was shortened by 10 bases and J by 5 bases, with 15 bases between the two germline ends. The CDR3 has 13 amino acids. The germline CDR1 and CDR2 sequences are SNHLY and FYNNEI. The CDR3 protein is CATWDQANNEQFF. In DNA form, the CDR3 reads TGTGCCACCTGGGACCAAGCCAACAATGAGCAGTTCTTC.

This clone was recorded many times. This sequence joins TRBV11-2 and TRBJ1-1, with 7 positions matching TRBD1. Germline V gene sequence: CDR1 SGHAT, CDR2 FQNNGV. The ends lost 4 bases at V and 0 bases at J; junction bases unmatched: 5. This CDR3 has 15 amino acids. Here the CDR3 DNA reads TGTGCCAGCAGCTCCGTCAGGGGGATGAACACTGAAGCTTTCTTT. It encodes CASSSVRGMNTEAFF.

The V call is TRBV7-9, the J call TRBJ2-2, with D perhaps TRBD1 (5 bases). CDR3 length equals 16 residues. The germline CDR1 and CDR2 sequences are SEHNR and FQNEAQ (reference sequence). V shed 3 bases and J shed 5 bases, with 16 bases lying between them. In DNA form, the CDR3 reads TGTGCCAGCAGCTTGTGGACACAACCAAGGACCGGGGAGCTGTTTTTT. Its protein is CASSLWTQPRTGELFF.

V and J are TRBV5-4 and TRBJ2-7; D not certain. Germline V gives CDR1 SGHNT, CDR2 YYREEE (reference sequence). This CDR3 contains 13 residues. V dropped 0 bases and J dropped 2 bases, with 6 bases sitting between them. The CDR3 coding sequence is TGTGCCAGCAGCTTGGGGGAACCCTACGAGCAGTACTTC. Amino acid sequence: CASSLGEPYEQYF. Based on the CDR3 plus reference TRBV5-4 and TRBJ2-7, the full variable domain is ETGVTQSPTHLIKTRGQQVTLRCSSQSGHNTVSWYQQALGQGPQFIFQYYREEENGRGNFPPRFSGLQFPNYSSELNVNALELDDSALYLCASSLGEPYEQYFGPGTRLTVT.

This clone came up a few times. The chain combines TRBV5-1 with TRBJ1-4; possible D gene TRBD1, 5 bases. Trimming took off 8 bases at V and 7 bases at J, with 18 bases between the two ends. The CDR3 sequence is 14 residues long. Germline-derived CDR1 and CDR2 are SGHRS and YFSETQ. CDR3 amino acids: CASRPGTRGEKLFF. The CDR3 DNA reads as TGCGCCAGTCGCCCCGGGACCCGGGGTGAAAAACTGTTTTTT.

V usage is TRBV7-3 and J usage is TRBJ2-1; the D gene is possibly TRBD1 (5 bases). CDR3 length: 13 amino acids. The germline V gene encodes CDR1 SGHTA and CDR2 FQGTGA. Trimming left V 4 bases short and J 5 bases short, with 9 bases between. In DNA form, the CDR3 reads TGTGCCAGCAGCTCTCAAGGGGACAATGAGCAGTTCTTC. Translating it yields CASSSQGDNEQFF.

The J gene is TRBJ2-7, the V gene TRBV28, with 7 bases aligning to TRBD1. The CDR3 is made up of 15 amino acids. V dropped 6 bases and J dropped 3; count of bases not matched to a gene: 11. In germline, CDR1 is MDHEN, CDR2 SYDVKM. The CDR3 protein is CASSPPGTALYEQYF. CDR3 in DNA: TGTGCCAGCAGCCCTCCCGGGACAGCTCTCTACGAGCAGTACTTC.